The 17 T cell receptor beta chains given below trace back to one sample, sequenced in a study of response to subunit inactivated influenza vaccine. TCRdb fed the RT-PCR reads into MiXCR, producing one record per CDR3 protein. The table includes more than 450,000 distinct CDR3 sequences, about 8% detected once. This sample comprised PBMCs from blood, obtained 23 months after vaccination. Source of these receptors: a man aged 50 to 69 who received an inactivated influenza vaccine.

This clonotype was detected a few times. The chain uses TRBV3-1 and TRBJ2-1, with unresolved D. Germline values: CDR1 LGHDT, CDR2 YNNKEL (reference sequence). The CDR3 covers 15 residues. V lost 1 base, J lost 4 bases, and 11 bases lay in between. The CDR3 DNA follows: TGTGCCAGCAGCCAAGTGGCCTGGCAGTACAATGAGCAGTTCTTC. This encodes CASSQVAWQYNEQFF.

In this sample, this clonotype turned up a few times. The chain combines TRBV29-1 with TRBJ2-3, with 8 bases aligning to TRBD2. Looked up from germline, CDR1 is SQVTM and CDR2 is ANQGSEA. Trimming cost V 6 bases and J 4 bases; bases outside gene matches: 15. The CDR3 length is 16 residues. The CDR3 nucleotides are TGCAGCGTCACCTCCAGAAGCGGGAGAGCGTCAGATACGCAGTATTTT. This translates into CSVTSRSGRASDTQYF.

This clonotype has a handful of counts. The chain joins TRBV12-3 or TRBV12-4 to TRBJ2-1; tentative D call: TRBD2 (6 bases). The CDR3 has 14 amino acids. The ends were cut back, 6 bases at V and 7 bases at J, with 16 bases in the middle. CDR3 sequence (DNA): TGTGCCAGCAGGCCGGAGGGGTTTCGGAATGAGCAGTTCTTC. Protein product: CASRPEGFRNEQFF.

This chain uses TRBV15 with TRBJ2-1, with D perhaps TRBD2 (6 bases). The germline gives CDR1 LNHNV, CDR2 YYDKDF (reference sequence). The germline V and J ends were trimmed by 1 base and 9 bases, with 13 bases remaining between them. The CDR3 spans 14 residues. DNA of the CDR3: TGTGCCACCAGCAGAGGTAATCTAGCGAGTGAGCAGTTCTTC. Protein sequence: CATSRGNLASEQFF.

The V call is TRBV29-1, the J call TRBJ2-5; D is ambiguous. V lost 4 bases, J lost 2 bases, and 8 bases lay in between. CDR3 size: 12 residues. Germline CDR1 SQVTM, CDR2 ANQGSEA. In DNA, the CDR3 is TGCAGCGTTGCTGTTTTTCAAGAGACCCAGTACTTC. As protein: CSVAVFQETQYF.

This clonotype was counted between two and nine times. This sequence joins TRBV20-1 and TRBJ1-5; TRBD1 might be the D (5 bases). The V and J ends lost 7 bases and 3 bases respectively, with 16 bases between them. The length of the CDR3 is 14 residues. In germline, CDR1 is DFQATT, CDR2 SNEGSKA (reference sequence). The CDR3 bases are TGCAGTGTCCGTTCCGGACAATACAATCAGCCCCAGCATTTT. This codes for CSVRSGQYNQPQHF.

This clonotype has a count of ten or more. The DNA of the CDR3 is TGTGCCAGCTCACTTTCCCGGCAACAAGAGACCCAGTACTTC. Translated: CASSLSRQQETQYF. The gene calls are TRBV18 and TRBJ2-5; D is uncertain. The V and J ends lost 4 bases and 2 bases respectively, with 11 bases between them. Per the germline V gene, CDR1 is KGHSH and CDR2 is LQKENI. The CDR3 has 14 amino acids. Drawing the rest from reference TRBV18 and TRBJ2-5, the complete variable domain is NAGVMQNPRHLVRRRGQEARLRCSPMKGHSHVYWYRQLPEEGLKFMVYLQKENIIDESGMPKERFSAEFPKEGPSILRIQQVVRGDSAAYFCASSLSRQQETQYFGPGTRLLVL.

The gene calls are TRBV7-9 and TRBJ2-3; 12 nucleotides line up with TRBD2. The junction had 3 bases not matched to a gene; V was cut back by 4 bases and J by 1 base. CDR3 size: 16 residues. Germline values: CDR1 SEHNR, CDR2 FQNEAQ (reference sequence). This chain's CDR3 is CASSSSGGGRTDTQYF. CDR3 DNA sequence: TGTGCCAGCAGCTCTAGCGGGGGGGGACGCACAGATACGCAGTATTTT.

The chain links TRBV19 to TRBJ1-2; tentatively, D is TRBD1 (5 bases). Germline assignment: CDR1 LNHDA and CDR2 SQIVND (reference sequence). CDR3 length equals 12 residues. The V and J ends lost 10 bases and 1 base respectively, with 10 bases between them. The CDR3 DNA follows: TGTGCCACTTCGCAGGGTAACTATGGCTACACCTTC. Its protein is CATSQGNYGYTF.

V and J are TRBV12-3 or TRBV12-4 and TRBJ2-7; perhaps TRBD1 as D (6 bases). This CDR3 region has 14 residues. The V end lost 6 bases, the J end lost 2 bases, and 14 bases lay between the germline ends. The CDR3 region is CASSLTGTPYEQYF. The DNA for the CDR3 is TGTGCCAGCAGCCTCACAGGGACACCCTACGAGCAGTACTTC.

This clonotype was counted at least ten times. The V call is TRBV25-1, the J call TRBJ2-1; 8 nucleotides line up with TRBD1. V was pared by 6 bases and J by 6 bases, with 10 bases of the junction left unmatched. Germline V gene sequence: CDR1 MGHDK, CDR2 SYGVNS. The CDR3 extends over 15 amino acids. CDR3 protein: CASSPPGQGRNEQFF. The CDR3 DNA reads TGTGCCAGCAGCCCCCCCGGACAGGGACGCAATGAGCAGTTCTTC. Variable domain in full (rest from reference TRBV25-1 and TRBJ2-1): EADIYQTPRYLVIGTGKKITLECSQTMGHDKMYWYQQDPGMELHLIHYSYGVNSTEKGDLSSESTVSRIRTEHFPLTLESARPSHTSQYLCASSPPGQGRNEQFFGPGTRLTVL.

This clonotype has a handful of counts. The V and J genes are TRBV6-5 and TRBJ2-7; the match to TRBD2 covers 13 bases. The CDR3 spans 18 residues. The V gene's germline CDR1 is MNHEY and CDR2 SVGAGI. V dropped 2 bases and J dropped 0; count of bases not matched to a gene: 7. The CDR3 is CASSYRSGTSGASYEQYF. The CDR3 DNA reads as TGTGCCAGCAGTTACCGTTCCGGGACTAGCGGGGCCTCCTACGAGCAGTACTTC.

This clonotype turned up a few times. The rearrangement links TRBV27 to TRBJ2-1, with D possibly being TRBD1 or TRBD2 (5 bases each). The CDR3 contains 12 residues. In germline, CDR1 is MNHEY, CDR2 SMNVEV (reference sequence). The V and J ends lost 3 bases and 10 bases respectively, with 10 bases between them. CDR3 DNA sequence: TGTGCCAGCAGTTTTATGGGGGAGGAGCAGTTCTTC. Protein product: CASSFMGEEQFF.

This clonotype was detected many times. The chain employs TRBV5-1 and TRBJ2-3; weak D call: TRBD2 (6 bases). Germline values: CDR1 SGHRS, CDR2 YFSETQ. Trimming removed 4 bases from V and 4 bases from J, with 10 bases in between. This CDR3 is built from 13 residues. The CDR3 loop reads CASSPLASDTQYF. DNA of the CDR3: TGCGCCAGCAGCCCTCTAGCGTCAGATACGCAGTATTTT.

The chain couples TRBV5-5 to TRBJ2-1, with TRBD2 identical over 8 bases. With 5 bases clipped from V and 3 bases from J, the junction kept 10 bases outside the gene matches. Germline V gene lookup returns CDR1 SGHKS and CDR2 YYEKEE (reference sequence). The CDR3 runs to 16 residues. CDR3 nucleotides: TGTGCCAGCAGGGCGCCCGGGGGGGATTACTACAATGAGCAGTTCTTC. This sequence encodes CASRAPGGDYYNEQFF.

The chain is built from TRBV3-1 and TRBJ2-5; 8 bases align to TRBD2. J lost 7 bases, V lost 1 base, and 2 bases had no gene match. The germline CDR1 and CDR2 sequences are LGHDT and YNNKEL (reference sequence). This CDR3 spans 13 amino acids. Here the CDR3 reads CASSQVTSGTQYF. The CDR3 DNA reads TGTGCCAGCAGCCAAGTCACTAGCGGGACCCAGTACTTC.

V and J are TRBV28 and TRBJ2-3; tentatively, D is TRBD2 (6 bases). Trimming took 1 base from V and 0 from J, leaving 11 bases between them. The CDR3 extends over 16 amino acids. The germline gives CDR1 MDHEN, CDR2 SYDVKM. DNA for the CDR3: TGTGCCAGCAGTTTATTAGGGACTTATAGCACAGATACGCAGTATTTT. Its protein product is CASSLLGTYSTDTQYF.